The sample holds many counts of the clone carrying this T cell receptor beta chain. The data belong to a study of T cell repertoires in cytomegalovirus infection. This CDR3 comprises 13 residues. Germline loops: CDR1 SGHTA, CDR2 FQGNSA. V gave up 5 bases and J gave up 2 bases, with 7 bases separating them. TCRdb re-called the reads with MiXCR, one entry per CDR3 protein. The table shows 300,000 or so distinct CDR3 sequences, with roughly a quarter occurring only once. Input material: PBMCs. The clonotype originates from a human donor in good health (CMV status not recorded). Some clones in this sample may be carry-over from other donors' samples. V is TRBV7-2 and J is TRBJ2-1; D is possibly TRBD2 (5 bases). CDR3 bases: TGTGCCAGCAGCCCCGGGACCTACAATGAGCAGTTCTTC. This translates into CASSPGTYNEQFF.